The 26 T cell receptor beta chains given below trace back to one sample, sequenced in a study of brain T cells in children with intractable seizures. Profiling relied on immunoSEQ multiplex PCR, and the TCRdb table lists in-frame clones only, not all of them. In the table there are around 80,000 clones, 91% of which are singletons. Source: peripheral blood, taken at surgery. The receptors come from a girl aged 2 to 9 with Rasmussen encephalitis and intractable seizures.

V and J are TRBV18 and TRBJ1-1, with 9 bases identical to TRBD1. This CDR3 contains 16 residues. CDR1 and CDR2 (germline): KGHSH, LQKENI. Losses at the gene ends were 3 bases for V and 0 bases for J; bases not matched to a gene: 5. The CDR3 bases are TGTGCCAGCTCACCCTACAGGGGGCAAATGAACACTGAAGCTTTCTTT. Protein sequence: CASSPYRGQMNTEAFF.

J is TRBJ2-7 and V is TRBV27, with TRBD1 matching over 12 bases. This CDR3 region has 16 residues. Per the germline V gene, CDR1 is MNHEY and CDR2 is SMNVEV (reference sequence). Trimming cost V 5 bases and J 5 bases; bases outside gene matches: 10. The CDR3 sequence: CASSPPRGTGGHEQYF. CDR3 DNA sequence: TGTGCCAGCAGTCCGCCAAGGGGGACAGGGGGCCACGAGCAGTACTTC.

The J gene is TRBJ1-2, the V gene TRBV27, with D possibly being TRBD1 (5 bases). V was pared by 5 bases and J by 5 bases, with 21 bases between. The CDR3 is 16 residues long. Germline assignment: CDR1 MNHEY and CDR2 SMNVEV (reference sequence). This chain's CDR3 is CASSPTPRTGAYGYTF. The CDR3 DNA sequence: TGTGCCAGCAGTCCGACGCCCAGGACCGGGGCGTATGGCTACACCTTC.

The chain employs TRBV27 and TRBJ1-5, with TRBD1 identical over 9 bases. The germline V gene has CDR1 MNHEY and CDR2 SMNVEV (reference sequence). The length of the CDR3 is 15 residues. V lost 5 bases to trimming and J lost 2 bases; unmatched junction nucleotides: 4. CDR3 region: CASSPTGGGNQPQHF. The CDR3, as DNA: TGTGCCAGCAGTCCGACAGGGGGAGGCAATCAGCCCCAGCATTTT.

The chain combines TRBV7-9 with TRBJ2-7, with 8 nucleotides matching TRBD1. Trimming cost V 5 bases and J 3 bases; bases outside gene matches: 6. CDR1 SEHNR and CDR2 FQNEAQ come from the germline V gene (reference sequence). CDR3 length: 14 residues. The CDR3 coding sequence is TGTGCCAGCAGCCGACCGGACAGGGTCTACGAGCAGTACTTC. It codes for CASSRPDRVYEQYF.

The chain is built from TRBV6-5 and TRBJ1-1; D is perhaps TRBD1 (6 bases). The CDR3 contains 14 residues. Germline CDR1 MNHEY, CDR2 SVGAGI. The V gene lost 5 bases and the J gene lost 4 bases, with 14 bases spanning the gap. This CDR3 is CASSNLGGLTEAFF. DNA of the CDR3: TGTGCCAGCAGTAATCTGGGGGGGCTCACTGAAGCTTTCTTT.

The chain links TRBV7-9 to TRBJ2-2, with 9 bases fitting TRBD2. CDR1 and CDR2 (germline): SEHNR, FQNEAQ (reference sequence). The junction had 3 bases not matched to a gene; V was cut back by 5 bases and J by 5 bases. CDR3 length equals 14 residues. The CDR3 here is CASSRGLATGELFF. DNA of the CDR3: TGTGCCAGCAGCCGGGGACTAGCTACCGGGGAGCTGTTTTTT.

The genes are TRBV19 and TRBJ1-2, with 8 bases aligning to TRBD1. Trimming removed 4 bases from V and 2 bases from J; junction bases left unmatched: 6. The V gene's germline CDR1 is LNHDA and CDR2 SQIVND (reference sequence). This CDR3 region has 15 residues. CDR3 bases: TGTGCCAGTAGTACCCCGGGACAGGCGAACTATGGCTACACCTTC. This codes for CASSTPGQANYGYTF.

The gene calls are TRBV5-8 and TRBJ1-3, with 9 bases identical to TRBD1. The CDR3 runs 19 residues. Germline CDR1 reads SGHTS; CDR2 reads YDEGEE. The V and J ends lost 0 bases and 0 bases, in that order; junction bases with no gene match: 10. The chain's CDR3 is CASSLAGTGSFSSGNTIYF. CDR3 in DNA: TGTGCCAGCAGCTTGGCCGGGACAGGGTCTTTCAGCTCTGGAAACACCATATATTTT.

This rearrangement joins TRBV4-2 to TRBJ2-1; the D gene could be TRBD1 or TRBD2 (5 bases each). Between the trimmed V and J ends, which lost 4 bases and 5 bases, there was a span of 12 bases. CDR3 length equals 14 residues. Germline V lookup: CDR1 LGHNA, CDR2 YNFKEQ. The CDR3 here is CASSPMGPDNEQFF. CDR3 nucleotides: TGTGCCAGCAGCCCGATGGGACCCGACAATGAGCAGTTCTTC.

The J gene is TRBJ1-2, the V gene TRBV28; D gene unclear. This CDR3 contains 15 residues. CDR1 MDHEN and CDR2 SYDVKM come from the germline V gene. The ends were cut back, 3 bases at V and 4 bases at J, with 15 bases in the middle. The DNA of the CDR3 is TGTGCCAGCAGTTTGTGGAATCAAGTAACCTATGGCTACACCTTC. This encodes CASSLWNQVTYGYTF.

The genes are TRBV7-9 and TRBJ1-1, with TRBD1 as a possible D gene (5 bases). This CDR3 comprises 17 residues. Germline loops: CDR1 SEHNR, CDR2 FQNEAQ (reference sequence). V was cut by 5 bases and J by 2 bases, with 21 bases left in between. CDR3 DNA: TGTGCCAGCAGCAAGTGGGGGGTTCGGACTAGTAACACTGAAGCTTTCTTT. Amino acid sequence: CASSKWGVRTSNTEAFF.

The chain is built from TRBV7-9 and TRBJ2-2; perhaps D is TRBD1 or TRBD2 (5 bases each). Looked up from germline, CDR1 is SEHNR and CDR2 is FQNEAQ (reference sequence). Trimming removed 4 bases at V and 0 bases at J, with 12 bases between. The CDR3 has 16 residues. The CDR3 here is CASSSEGRANTGELFF. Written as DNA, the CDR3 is TGTGCCAGCAGCTCAGAGGGGCGGGCGAACACCGGGGAGCTGTTTTTT.

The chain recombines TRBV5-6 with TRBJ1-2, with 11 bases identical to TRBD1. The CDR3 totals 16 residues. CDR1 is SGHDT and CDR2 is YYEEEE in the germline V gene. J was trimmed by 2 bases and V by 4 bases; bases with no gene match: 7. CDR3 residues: CASSKDRGRLNYGYTF. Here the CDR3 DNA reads TGTGCCAGCAGCAAGGACAGGGGGCGGTTAAACTATGGCTACACCTTC.

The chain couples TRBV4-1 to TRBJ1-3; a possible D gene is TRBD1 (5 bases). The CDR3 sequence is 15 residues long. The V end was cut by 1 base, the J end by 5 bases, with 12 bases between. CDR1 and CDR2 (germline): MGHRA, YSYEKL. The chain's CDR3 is CASSQGAGRRNTIYF. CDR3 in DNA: TGCGCCAGCAGCCAAGGAGCAGGGCGTAGAAACACCATATATTTT.

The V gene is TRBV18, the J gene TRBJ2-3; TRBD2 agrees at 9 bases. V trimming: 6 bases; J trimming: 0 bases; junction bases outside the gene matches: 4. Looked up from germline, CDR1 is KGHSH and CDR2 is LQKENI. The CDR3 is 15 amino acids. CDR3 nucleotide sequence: TGTGCCAGCTCCGGACTAGCGCTTAGCACAGATACGCAGTATTTT. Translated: CASSGLALSTDTQYF.

CDR3 residues: CASSFGAGGPSDTQYF. Written as DNA, the CDR3 is TGTGCCAGCAGCTTCGGAGCGGGAGGGCCATCAGATACGCAGTATTTT. The gene calls are TRBV9 and TRBJ2-3; 10 nucleotides line up with TRBD2. The CDR3 consists of 16 residues. The germline CDR1 and CDR2 sequences are SGDLS and YYNGEE. With V trimmed by 4 bases and J by 4 bases, 9 bases remained unmatched.

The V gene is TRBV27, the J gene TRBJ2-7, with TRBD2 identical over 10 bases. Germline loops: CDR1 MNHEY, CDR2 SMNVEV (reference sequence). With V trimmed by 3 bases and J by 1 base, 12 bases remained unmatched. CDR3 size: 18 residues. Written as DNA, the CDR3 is TGTGCCAGCAGTTTCTCCCGACTAGCGGGTCCCCTTTCCTACGAGCAGTACTTC. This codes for CASSFSRLAGPLSYEQYF.

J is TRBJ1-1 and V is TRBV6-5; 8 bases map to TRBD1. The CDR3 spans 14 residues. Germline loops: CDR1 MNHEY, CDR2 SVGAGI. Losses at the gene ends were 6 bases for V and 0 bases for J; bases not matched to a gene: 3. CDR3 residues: CASSRQGLNTEAFF. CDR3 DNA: TGTGCCAGCAGCCGACAGGGGTTGAACACTGAAGCTTTCTTT.

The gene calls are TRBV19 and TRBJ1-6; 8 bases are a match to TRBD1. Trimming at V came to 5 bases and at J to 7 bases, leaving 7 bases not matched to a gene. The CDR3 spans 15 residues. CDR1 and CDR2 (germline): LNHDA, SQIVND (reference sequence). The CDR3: CASSPTGGGNSPLHF. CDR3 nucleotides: TGTGCCAGTAGTCCTACAGGGGGAGGGAATTCACCCCTCCACTTT.

The CDR3: CSAKGNTEAFF. CDR3 DNA sequence: TGCAGTGCTAAAGGGAACACTGAAGCTTTCTTT. V is TRBV20-1 and J is TRBJ1-1; D remains unclear. Between the trimmed V and J ends, which lost 4 bases and 1 base, there was a span of 4 bases. Germline lookup yields CDR1 DFQATT and CDR2 SNEGSKA (reference sequence). The CDR3 is 11 residues long.

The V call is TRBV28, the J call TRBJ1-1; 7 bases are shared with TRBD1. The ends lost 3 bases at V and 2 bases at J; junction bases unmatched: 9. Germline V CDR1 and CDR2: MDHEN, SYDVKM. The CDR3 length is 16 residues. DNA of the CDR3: TGTGCCAGCAGTTTCCTACGGGACAGTCATAACACTGAAGCTTTCTTT. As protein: CASSFLRDSHNTEAFF.

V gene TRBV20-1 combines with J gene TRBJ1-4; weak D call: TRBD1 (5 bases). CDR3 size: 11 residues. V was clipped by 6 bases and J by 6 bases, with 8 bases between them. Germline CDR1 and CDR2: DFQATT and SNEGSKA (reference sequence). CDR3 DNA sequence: TGCAGTGCGGGGGAGGATGAAAAACTGTTTTTT. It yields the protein CSAGEDEKLFF.

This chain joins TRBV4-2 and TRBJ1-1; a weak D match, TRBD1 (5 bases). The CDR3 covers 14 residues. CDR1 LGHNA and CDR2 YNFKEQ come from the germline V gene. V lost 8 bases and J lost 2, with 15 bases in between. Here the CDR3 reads CASLQRGHNTEAFF. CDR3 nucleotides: TGTGCCAGCCTCCAACGAGGACACAACACTGAAGCTTTCTTT.

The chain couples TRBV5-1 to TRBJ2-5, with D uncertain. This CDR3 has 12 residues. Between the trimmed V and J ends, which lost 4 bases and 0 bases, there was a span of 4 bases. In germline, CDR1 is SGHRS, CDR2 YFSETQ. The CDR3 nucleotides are TGCGCCAGCAGCCGACACCAAGAGACCCAGTACTTC. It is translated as CASSRHQETQYF.

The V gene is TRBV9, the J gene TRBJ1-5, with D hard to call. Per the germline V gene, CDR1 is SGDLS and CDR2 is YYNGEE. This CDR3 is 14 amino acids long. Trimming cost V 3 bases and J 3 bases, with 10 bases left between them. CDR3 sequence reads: CASSGPGSNQPQHF. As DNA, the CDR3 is TGTGCCAGCAGCGGCCCTGGGTCCAATCAGCCCCAGCATTTT.